Listed below are T cell receptor beta chains from one sample, sequenced in a study of blood T cell repertoires in COVID-19. Assay: immunoSEQ multiplex PCR; the TCRdb copy retains only in-frame clones and omits some. The repertoire includes about 110,000 clones, roughly 81% of them detected once, and over 8.5% sits in the top ten. Sequencing used peripheral blood. The receptors derive from an older woman with acute or convalescent COVID-19. Each CDR3 is given with its conserved first and last residue. A D gene is named only where the DNA matches it firmly. Only some rows state a clone size, as once, few, many or a class for expanded clones.

V gene	CDR3 length	clone size	J gene	D gene	CDR3 protein	CDR3 DNA
TRBV9	14	few	TRBJ2-7	TRBD1	CASSAGQGIYEQYF	TGTGCCAGCAGCGCCGGACAGGGTATATACGAGCAGTACTTC
TRBV29-1	15	-	TRBJ2-2	TRBD2	CSVELREESTGELFF	TGCAGCGTTGAACTCCGGGAGGAGAGCACCGGGGAGCTGTTTTTT
TRBV2	14	few	TRBJ2-2	-	CASSGLTNTGELFF	TGTGCCAGCAGCGGACTTACGAACACCGGGGAGCTGTTTTTT
TRBV29-1	13	-	TRBJ1-2	TRBD1	CSTWDRRNYGYTF	TGCAGCACCTGGGACAGACGTAACTATGGCTACACCTTC
TRBV5-4	12	-	TRBJ1-2	-	CASSLETVGYTF	TGTGCCAGCAGCTTGGAAACGGTTGGCTACACCTTC
TRBV28	17	-	TRBJ2-6	TRBD1	CASRGGTGSTGANVLTF	TGTGCCAGCAGGGGTGGGACAGGGTCGACTGGGGCCAACGTCCTGACTTTC
TRBV7-9	15	-	TRBJ1-4	-	CASSPDGGGNEKLFF	TGTGCCAGCAGCCCGGATGGGGGGGGTAATGAAAAACTGTTTTTT
TRBV6-5	14	-	TRBJ1-5	-	CASSYSRGGQPQHF	TGTGCCAGCAGTTACTCCAGGGGTGGGCAGCCCCAGCATTTT
TRBV6-2/TRBV6-3	12	-	TRBJ1-5	-	CASSRGFQPQHF	TGTGCCAGCAGTAGGGGGTTTCAGCCCCAGCATTTT
TRBV5-4	15	-	TRBJ1-2	TRBD1	CASSSRTGGNYGYTF	TGTGCCAGCAGCTCCCGGACAGGGGGTAACTATGGCTACACCTTC
TRBV3-1/TRBV3-2	15	many	TRBJ2-7	-	CASSNVDSASYEQYF	TGTGCCAGCAGCAACGTTGACAGCGCGTCCTACGAGCAGTACTTC
TRBV3-1/TRBV3-2	14	few	TRBJ2-1	-	CASSHLRLENEQFF	TGTGCCAGCAGCCATCTACGGTTAGAGAATGAGCAGTTCTTC
TRBV19	15	-	TRBJ1-4	-	CASRGAREPNEKLFF	TGTGCCAGTCGGGGGGCGAGGGAGCCTAATGAAAAACTGTTTTTT
TRBV19	15	few	TRBJ2-2	TRBD1	CASSRRQGLNEELFF	TGTGCCAGTAGTAGACGACAGGGATTGAACGAGGAGCTGTTTTTT
TRBV18	13	few	TRBJ1-1	-	CASSDLEGSEAFF	TGTGCCAGCTCAGACTTGGAGGGGTCTGAAGCTTTCTTT
TRBV19	18	few	TRBJ1-1	TRBD1	CASSPQGGGSLMNTEAFF	TGTGCCAGTAGCCCACAGGGGGGAGGCAGCCTCATGAACACTGAAGCTTTCTTT
TRBV7-9	14	-	TRBJ2-4	-	CASSDERQVPPQYF	TGTGCCAGCAGCGACGAACGACAGGTTCCGCCTCAGTACTTC
TRBV7-9	15	-	TRBJ1-5	TRBD1	CASSPTGSAGQPQHF	TGTGCCAGCAGCCCGACAGGGAGTGCGGGTCAGCCCCAGCATTTT
TRBV14	16	-	TRBJ2-2	TRBD2	CASSQGLAGRTGELFF	TGTGCCAGCAGCCAAGGACTAGCGGGACGAACCGGGGAGCTGTTTTTT
TRBV7-5	21	-	TRBJ2-1	-	CVRSPYLLAGGPSRSYNEQFF	TGTGTCAGAAGCCCCTACTTACTAGCGGGAGGGCCCTCGAGGTCCTACAATGAGCAGTTCTTC